This TCR beta chain came from a study of radiotherapy plus CTLA-4 blockade in lung cancer. Study-level results: How blood T cell clones changed early, along with interferon-beta, reportedly forecast response best. TCR clones originating in tumors grew in number in blood after radiotherapy plus ipilimumab.

As regards this clone: The antigen is undetermined.

Generated by immunoSEQ multiplex PCR, the TCRdb table keeps only in-frame clones and is missing some. The sample consists of approximately 44,000 clones, 70% to 80% of them appearing once. This CDR3 is built from 15 residues. J was trimmed by 6 bases and V by 5 bases; bases with no gene match: 11. The germline CDR1 and CDR2 sequences are SEHNR and FQNEAQ (reference sequence). This specimen consisted of peripheral blood, obtained from a patient treated with radiotherapy plus ipilimumab. The sequence was obtained from a human donor with non-small cell lung cancer who had stable disease on radiotherapy plus ipilimumab. The V and J genes are TRBV7-9 and TRBJ2-7, with TRBD1 identical over 9 bases. This chain's CDR3 is CASSPRGGQGGEQYF. The CDR3 region has the DNA TGTGCCAGCAGCCCTAGGGGGGGACAGGGAGGCGAGCAGTACTTC.